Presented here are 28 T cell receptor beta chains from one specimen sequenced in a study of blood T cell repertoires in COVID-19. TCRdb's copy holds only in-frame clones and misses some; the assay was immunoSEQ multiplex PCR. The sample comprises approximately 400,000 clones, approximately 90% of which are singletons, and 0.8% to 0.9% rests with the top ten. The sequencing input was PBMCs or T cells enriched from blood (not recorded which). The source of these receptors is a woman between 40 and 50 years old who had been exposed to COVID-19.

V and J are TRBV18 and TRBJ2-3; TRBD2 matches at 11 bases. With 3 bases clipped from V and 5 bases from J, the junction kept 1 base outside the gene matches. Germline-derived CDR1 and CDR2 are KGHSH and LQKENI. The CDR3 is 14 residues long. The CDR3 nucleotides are TGTGCCAGCTCACCGCTAGCGGGGGGAGATACGCAGTATTTT. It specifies CASSPLAGGDTQYF.

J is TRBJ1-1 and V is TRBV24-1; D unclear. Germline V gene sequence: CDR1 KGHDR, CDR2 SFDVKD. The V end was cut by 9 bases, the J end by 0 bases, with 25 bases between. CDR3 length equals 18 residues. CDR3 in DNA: TGTGCCACCCTCCCCCCCCGGCGGGCTCTTTTTTTGAACACTGAAGCTTTCTTT. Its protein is CATLPPRRALFLNTEAFF.

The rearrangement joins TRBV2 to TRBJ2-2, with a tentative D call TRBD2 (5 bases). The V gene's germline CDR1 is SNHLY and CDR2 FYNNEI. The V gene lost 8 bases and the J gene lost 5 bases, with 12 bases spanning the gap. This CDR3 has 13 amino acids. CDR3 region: CASSYTGTGELFF. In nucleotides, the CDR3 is TGTGCCAGCTCTTACACGGGGACCGGGGAGCTGTTTTTT.

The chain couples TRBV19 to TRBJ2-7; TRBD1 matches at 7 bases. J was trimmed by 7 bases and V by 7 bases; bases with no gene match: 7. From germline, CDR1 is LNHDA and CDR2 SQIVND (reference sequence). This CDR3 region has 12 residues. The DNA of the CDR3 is TGTGCCAGTACCGACAGGGTAGGTGAGCAGTACTTC. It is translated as CASTDRVGEQYF.

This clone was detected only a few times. The CDR3 bases are TGTGCCAGTAGGAGGGACACCAACTCTGGAAACACCATATATTTT. It translates to CASRRDTNSGNTIYF. V is TRBV19 and J is TRBJ1-3, with a possible D match to TRBD1 (6 bases). There are 15 residues in the CDR3. Germline V gene lookup returns CDR1 LNHDA and CDR2 SQIVND (reference sequence). Between the trimmed V and J ends, which lost 6 bases and 0 bases, there was a span of 12 bases.

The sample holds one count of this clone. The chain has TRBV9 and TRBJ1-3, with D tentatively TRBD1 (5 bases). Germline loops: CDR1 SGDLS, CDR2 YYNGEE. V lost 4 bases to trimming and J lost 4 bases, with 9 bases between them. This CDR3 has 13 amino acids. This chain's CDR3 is CASSPRQGNTIYF. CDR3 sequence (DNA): TGTGCCAGCAGCCCGCGACAGGGAAACACCATATATTTT.

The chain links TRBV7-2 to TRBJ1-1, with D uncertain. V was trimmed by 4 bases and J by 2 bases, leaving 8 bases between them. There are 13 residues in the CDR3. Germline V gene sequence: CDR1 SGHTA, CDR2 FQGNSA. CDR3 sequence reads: CASSSRLNTEAFF. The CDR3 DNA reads TGTGCCAGCAGCTCAAGACTAAACACTGAAGCTTTCTTT. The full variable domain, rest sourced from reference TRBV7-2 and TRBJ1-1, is GAGVSQSPSNKVTEKGKDVELRCDPISGHTALYWYRQSLGQGLEFLIYFQGNSAPDKSGLPSDRFSAERTGGSVSTLTIQRTQQEDSAVYLCASSSRLNTEAFFGQGTRLTVV.

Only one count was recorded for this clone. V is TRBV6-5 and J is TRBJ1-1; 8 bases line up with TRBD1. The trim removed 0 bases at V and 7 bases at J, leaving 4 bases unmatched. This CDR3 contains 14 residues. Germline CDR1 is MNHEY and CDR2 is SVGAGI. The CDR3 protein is CASSYSTGAGEAFF. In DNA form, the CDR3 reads TGTGCCAGCAGTTACTCGACAGGGGCGGGTGAAGCTTTCTTT.

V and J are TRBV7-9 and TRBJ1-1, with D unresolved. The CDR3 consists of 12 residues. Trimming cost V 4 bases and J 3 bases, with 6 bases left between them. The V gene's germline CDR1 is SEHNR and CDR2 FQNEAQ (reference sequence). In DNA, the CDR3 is TGTGCCAGCAGCTCCTCTTACACTGAAGCTTTCTTT. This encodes CASSSSYTEAFF. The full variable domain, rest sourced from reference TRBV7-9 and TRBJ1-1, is DTGVSQNPRHKITKRGQNVTFRCDPISEHNRLYWYRQTLGQGPEFLTYFQNEAQLEKSRLLSDRFSAERPKGSFSTLEIQRTEQGDSAMYLCASSSSYTEAFFGQGTRLTVV.

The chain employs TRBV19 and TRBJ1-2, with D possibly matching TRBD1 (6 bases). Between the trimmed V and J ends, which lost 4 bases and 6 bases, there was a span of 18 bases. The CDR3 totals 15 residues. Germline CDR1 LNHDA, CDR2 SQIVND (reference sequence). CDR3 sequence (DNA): TGTGCCAGTAGTACCCGGGGGGGCGCGGCCCATGGCTACACCTTC. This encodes CASSTRGGAAHGYTF.

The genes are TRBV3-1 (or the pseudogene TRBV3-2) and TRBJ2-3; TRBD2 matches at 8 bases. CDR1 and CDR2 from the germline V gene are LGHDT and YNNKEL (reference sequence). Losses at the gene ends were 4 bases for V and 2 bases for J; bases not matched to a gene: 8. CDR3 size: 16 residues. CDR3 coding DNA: TGTGCCAGCAGCCCATGGGCGGGGGGACCCACAGATACGCAGTATTTT. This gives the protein CASSPWAGGPTDTQYF.

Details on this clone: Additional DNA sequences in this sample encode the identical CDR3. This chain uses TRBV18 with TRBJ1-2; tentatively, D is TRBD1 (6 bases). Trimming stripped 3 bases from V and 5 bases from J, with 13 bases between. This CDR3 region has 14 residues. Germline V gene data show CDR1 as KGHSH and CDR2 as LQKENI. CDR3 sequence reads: CASSPLGQNYGYTF. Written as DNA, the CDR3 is TGTGCCAGCTCACCTCTCGGACAGAATTATGGCTACACCTTC.

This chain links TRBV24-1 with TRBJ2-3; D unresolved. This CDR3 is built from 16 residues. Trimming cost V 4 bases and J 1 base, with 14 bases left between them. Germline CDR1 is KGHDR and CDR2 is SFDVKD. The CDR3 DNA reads TGTGCCACCAGTGACCAATTAGGAGCTGGCACAGATACGCAGTATTTT. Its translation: CATSDQLGAGTDTQYF.

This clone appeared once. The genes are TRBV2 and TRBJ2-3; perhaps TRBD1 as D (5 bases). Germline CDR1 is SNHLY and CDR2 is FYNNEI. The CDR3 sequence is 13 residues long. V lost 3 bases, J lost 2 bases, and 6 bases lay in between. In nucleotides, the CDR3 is TGTGCCAGCAGTGACAGGGACACAGATACGCAGTATTTT. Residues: CASSDRDTDTQYF.

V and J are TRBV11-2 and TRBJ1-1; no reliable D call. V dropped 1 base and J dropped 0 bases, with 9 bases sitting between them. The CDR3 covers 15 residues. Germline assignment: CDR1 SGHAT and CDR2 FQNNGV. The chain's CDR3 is CASSLGLLMNTEAFF. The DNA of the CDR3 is TGTGCCAGCAGCTTAGGGCTCTTAATGAACACTGAAGCTTTCTTT.

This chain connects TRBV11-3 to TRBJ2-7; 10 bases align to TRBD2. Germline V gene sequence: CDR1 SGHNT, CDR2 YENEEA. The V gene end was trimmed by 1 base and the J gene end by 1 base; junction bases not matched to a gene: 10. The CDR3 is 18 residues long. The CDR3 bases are TGTGCCAGCAGCTTAGTTGAGTCAGCGGGAGGGGTATCCTACGAGCAGTACTTC. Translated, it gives CASSLVESAGGVSYEQYF.

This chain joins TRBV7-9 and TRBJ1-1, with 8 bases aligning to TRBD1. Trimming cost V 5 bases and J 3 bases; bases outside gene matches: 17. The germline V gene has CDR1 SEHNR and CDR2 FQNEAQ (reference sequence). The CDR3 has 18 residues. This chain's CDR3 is CASSRQGAATGRYTEAFF. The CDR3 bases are TGTGCCAGCAGCCGTCAGGGGGCAGCCACAGGGCGATACACTGAAGCTTTCTTT.

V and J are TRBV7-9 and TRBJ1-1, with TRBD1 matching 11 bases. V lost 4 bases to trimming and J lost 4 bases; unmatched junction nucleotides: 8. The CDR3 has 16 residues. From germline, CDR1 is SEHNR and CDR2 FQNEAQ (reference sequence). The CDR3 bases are TGTGCCAGCAGCTCTTTAACCGGGACAGGGGGCACTGAAGCTTTCTTT. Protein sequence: CASSSLTGTGGTEAFF.

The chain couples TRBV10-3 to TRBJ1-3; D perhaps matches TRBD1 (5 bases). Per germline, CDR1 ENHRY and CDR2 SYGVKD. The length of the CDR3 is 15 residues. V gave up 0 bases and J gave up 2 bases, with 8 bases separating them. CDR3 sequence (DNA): TGTGCCATCAGTGAGTCTCCAGGGACTGGAAACACCATATATTTT. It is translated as CAISESPGTGNTIYF.

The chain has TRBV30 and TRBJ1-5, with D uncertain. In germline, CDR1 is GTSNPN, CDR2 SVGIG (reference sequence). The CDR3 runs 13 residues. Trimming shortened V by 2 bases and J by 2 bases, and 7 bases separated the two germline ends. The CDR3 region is CAWSYSRNQPQHF. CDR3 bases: TGTGCCTGGAGTTACAGCCGCAATCAGCCCCAGCATTTT.

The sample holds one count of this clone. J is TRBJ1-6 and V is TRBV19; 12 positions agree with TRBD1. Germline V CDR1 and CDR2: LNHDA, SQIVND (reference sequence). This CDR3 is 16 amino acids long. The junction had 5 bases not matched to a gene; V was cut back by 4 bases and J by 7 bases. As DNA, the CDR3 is TGTGCCAGTAGTAGGGGACAGGGGGCCGGGAATTCACCCCTCCACTTT. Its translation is CASSRGQGAGNSPLHF.

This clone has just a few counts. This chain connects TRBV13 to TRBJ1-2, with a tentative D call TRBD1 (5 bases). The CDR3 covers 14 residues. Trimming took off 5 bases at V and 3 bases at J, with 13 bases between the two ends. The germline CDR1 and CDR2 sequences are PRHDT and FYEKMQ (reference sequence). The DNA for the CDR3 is TGTGCCAGCAGCCGGGACTGGGGCGACTATGGCTACACCTTC. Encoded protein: CASSRDWGDYGYTF.

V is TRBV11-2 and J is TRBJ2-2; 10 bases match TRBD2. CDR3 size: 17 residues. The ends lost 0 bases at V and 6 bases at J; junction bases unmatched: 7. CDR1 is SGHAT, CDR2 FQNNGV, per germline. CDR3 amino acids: CASSLDLRLAGAGELFF. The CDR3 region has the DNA TGTGCCAGCAGCTTAGATCTTCGGCTAGCGGGGGCCGGGGAGCTGTTTTTT.

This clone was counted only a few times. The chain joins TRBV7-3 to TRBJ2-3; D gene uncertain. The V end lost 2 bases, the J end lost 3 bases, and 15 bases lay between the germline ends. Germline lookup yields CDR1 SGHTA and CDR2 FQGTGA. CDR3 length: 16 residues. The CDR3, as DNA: TGTGCCAGCAGCTTATTACCGAGCGTGATGACAGATACGCAGTATTTT. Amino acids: CASSLLPSVMTDTQYF.

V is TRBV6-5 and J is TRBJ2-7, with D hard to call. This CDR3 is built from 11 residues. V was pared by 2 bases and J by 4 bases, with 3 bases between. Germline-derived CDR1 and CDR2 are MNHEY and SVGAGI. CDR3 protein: CASSYQYEQYF. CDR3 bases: TGTGCCAGCAGTTACCAGTACGAGCAGTACTTC.

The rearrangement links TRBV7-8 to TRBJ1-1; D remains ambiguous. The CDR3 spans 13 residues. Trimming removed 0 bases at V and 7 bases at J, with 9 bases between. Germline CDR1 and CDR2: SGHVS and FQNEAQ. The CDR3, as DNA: TGTGCCAGCAGCTTAGCTCTCAGGATTGAAGCTTTCTTT. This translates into CASSLALRIEAFF.

The chain's CDR3 is CASSQTGRELFF. For the CDR3, the DNA is TGTGCCAGCAGCCAGACAGGGAGAGAACTGTTTTTT. The chain combines TRBV14 with TRBJ1-4, with TRBD1 matching over 7 bases. This CDR3 has 12 residues. V lost 3 bases to trimming and J lost 12 bases; unmatched junction nucleotides: 4. Germline CDR1 reads SGHDN; CDR2 reads FVKESK.

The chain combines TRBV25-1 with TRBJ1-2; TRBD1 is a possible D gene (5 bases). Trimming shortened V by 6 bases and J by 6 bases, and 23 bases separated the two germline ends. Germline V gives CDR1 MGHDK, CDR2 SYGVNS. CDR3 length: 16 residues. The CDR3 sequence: CASSGAGSRGYHGYTF. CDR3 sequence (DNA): TGTGCCAGCAGCGGGGCGGGGAGTCGAGGGTATCATGGCTACACCTTC.